This TCR beta chain was sequenced during a study of T cells in localized non-small cell lung cancer. Using immunoSEQ multiplex PCR, the repertoire was profiled, and TCRdb retains in-frame clones only, with some absent. The sample lists 45,000 or so clones; roughly nine tenths were seen once. Trimming removed 4 bases from V and 5 bases from J; junction bases left unmatched: 7. The V gene's germline CDR1 is SNHLY and CDR2 FYNNEI. There are 14 residues in the CDR3. Sequenced material: PBMCs, taken before any cancer treatment. The sequence derives from a man between 40 and 70 years old with stage II lung adenocarcinoma. The genes are TRBV2 and TRBJ1-1; 7 nucleotides match TRBD1. The CDR3 bases are TGTGCCAGCAGTGTACAGGGGCGAGGGACTGAAGCTTTCTTT. Translated: CASSVQGRGTEAFF. The variable domain in full, completed from reference TRBV2 and TRBJ1-1, reads EPEVTQTPSHQVTQMGQEVILRCVPISNHLYFYWYRQILGQKVEFLVSFYNNEISEKSEIFDDQFSVERPDGSNFTLKIRSTKLEDSAMYFCASSVQGRGTEAFFGQGTRLTVV.